Listed below are T cell receptor beta chains from one sample, sequenced in a study of beta chain features in type 1 diabetes. Clones were read by immunoSEQ multiplex PCR, and TCRdb kept only the in-frame ones, dropping some. The sample records about 130,000 clones, 9% being singletons. Material for sequencing was central memory CD4+ T cells from blood. These receptors all come from a man aged 30 to 39 with type 1 diabetes. Both conserved end residues are part of each CDR3. D genes are given only for firm matches. Rows may omit the clone size; those that give it use once, few, many or a size class.

d_call | j_call | clone_size | v_call | cdr3_aa | cdr3_nt
TRBD2 | TRBJ2-5 | . | TRBV9 | CASSRGTSGTETQYF | TGTGCCAGCAGCCGAGGGACTAGCGGGACGGAGACCCAGTACTTC
. | TRBJ1-5 | many | TRBV4-3 | CASSQYLGESSNQPQHF | TGCGCCAGCAGCCAATACCTCGGAGAATCGAGCAATCAGCCCCAGCATTTT
. | TRBJ2-4 | . | TRBV5-6 | CASSLASHIQYF | TGTGCCAGCAGCTTGGCTTCTCACATTCAGTACTTC
. | TRBJ1-6 | few | TRBV11-2 | CASSLVRETHSPLHF | TGTGCCAGCAGCTTAGTAAGAGAAACCCATTCACCCCTCCACTTT
. | TRBJ2-1 | . | TRBV29-1 | CSAGWGSLWNEQFF | TGCAGCGCTGGCTGGGGCAGCCTGTGGAATGAGCAGTTCTTC
TRBD1 | TRBJ1-5 | . | TRBV7-2 | CASSLWGQGSNQPQHF | TGTGCCAGCAGCTTATGGGGACAGGGTTCTAATCAGCCCCAGCATTTT
. | TRBJ1-5 | . | TRBV6-6 | CASSYGGTGQPQHF | TGTGCCAGCAGTTACGGAGGGACGGGTCAGCCCCAGCATTTT
. | TRBJ2-3 | . | TRBV4-3 | CASSQDQGHTSTDTQYF | TGCGCCAGCAGCCAAGATCAGGGACATACGAGCACAGATACGCAGTATTTT
TRBD2 | TRBJ2-3 | . | TRBV9 | CASSYSSGGRTDTQYF | TGTGCCAGCAGCTACTCTAGCGGGGGGCGCACAGATACGCAGTATTTT
TRBD2 | TRBJ2-1 | few | TRBV7-3 | CASSWTRDNEQFF | TGTGCCAGCAGCTGGACTAGAGACAATGAGCAGTTCTTC
TRBD1 | TRBJ1-1 | few | TRBV29-1 | CSVIQGARTEAFF | TGCAGCGTCATTCAGGGGGCTCGGACTGAAGCTTTCTTT
. | TRBJ1-4 | . | TRBV4-3 | CASSQDRWTYEKLFF | TGCGCCAGCAGCCAAGATCGCTGGACTTATGAAAAACTGTTTTTT
TRBD1 | TRBJ2-5 | few | TRBV29-1 | CSVLQGMETQYF | TGCAGCGTACTACAGGGGATGGAGACCCAGTACTTC
. | TRBJ2-1 | . | TRBV5-1 | CASSFTGSWEQFF | TGCGCCAGCAGCTTTACGGGGAGTTGGGAGCAGTTCTTC
TRBD1 | TRBJ1-1 | few | TRBV4-3 | CASSPRQGSTEAFF | TGCGCCAGCAGCCCCAGACAGGGGAGCACTGAAGCTTTCTTT
. | TRBJ1-1 | . | TRBV11-2 | CASRFDSGSTEAFF | TGTGCCAGCCGCTTCGACAGTGGATCCACTGAAGCTTTCTTT
. | TRBJ2-7 | . | TRBV6-6 | CASSRQSSSYEQYF | TGTGCCAGCAGTCGACAATCCTCTTCCTACGAGCAGTACTTC
TRBD2 | TRBJ2-3 | few | TRBV4-1 | CASSQGSTSRDTQYF | TGCGCCAGCAGCCAGGGATCGACTAGCAGGGATACGCAGTATTTT
TRBD1 | TRBJ2-2 | few | TRBV5-1 | CASSETGTTGELFF | TGCGCCAGCAGCGAGACAGGGACCACCGGGGAGCTGTTTTTT
TRBD2 | TRBJ2-7 | . | TRBV5-1 | CASSLGGLAGDEQYF | TGCGCCAGCAGCTTGGGGGGCCTAGCGGGGGACGAGCAGTACTTC
TRBD1 | TRBJ2-5 | few | TRBV7-2 | CASSRVGGGSRETQYF | TGTGCCAGCAGCCGTGTAGGGGGCGGATCGCGGGAGACCCAGTACTTC
TRBD1 | TRBJ2-7 | . | TRBV7-9 | CASSSKGGRACEQYF | TGTGCCAGCAGCTCGAAAGGGGGCCGAGCCTGCGAGCAGTACTTC
TRBD1 | TRBJ1-2 | . | TRBV9 | CASSAKGARDYGYTF | TGTGCCAGCAGCGCCAAGGGGGCGCGGGACTATGGCTACACCTTC
. | TRBJ2-1 | . | TRBV9 | CASSVTGSSYNEQFF | TGTGCCAGCAGCGTGACAGGAAGCTCCTACAATGAGCAGTTCTTC
. | TRBJ1-1 | many | TRBV9 | CASSVATVNTEAFF | TGTGCCAGCAGCGTAGCGACAGTGAACACTGAAGCTTTCTTT
. | TRBJ2-7 | . | TRBV5-8 | CASIATGTYYEQYF | TGTGCCAGCATCGCCACCGGGACATACTACGAGCAGTACTTC
. | TRBJ1-6 | few | TRBV4-2 | CASSQGIGGVSPLHF | TGTGCCAGCAGCCAAGGAATAGGGGGTGTTTCACCCCTCCACTTT
. | TRBJ1-1 | few | TRBV9 | CASSPNPMNTEAFF | TGTGCCAGCAGCCCAAATCCAATGAACACTGAAGCTTTCTTT
. | TRBJ1-2 | . | TRBV28 | CASSLTGGAGGYTF | TGTGCCAGCAGTTTAACGGGGGGCGCGGGGGGCTACACCTTC
. | TRBJ1-4 | . | TRBV9 | CASSVSNRDEKLFF | TGTGCCAGCAGCGTATCCAACCGAGATGAAAAACTGTTTTTT
TRBD2 | TRBJ2-2 | few | TRBV29-1 | CSVGRSGMNTGELFF | TGCAGCGTTGGAAGGAGCGGGATGAACACCGGGGAGCTGTTTTTT
TRBD2 | TRBJ2-3 | few | TRBV2 | CASSEAGKSRTSGGNTQYF | TGTGCCAGCAGTGAAGCTGGGAAAAGTAGAACTAGCGGGGGTAATACGCAGTATTTT
. | TRBJ2-7 | few | TRBV6-5 | CASSAKGTPGYEQYF | TGTGCCAGCAGTGCCAAAGGTACACCAGGGTACGAGCAGTACTTC
. | TRBJ2-7 | . | TRBV11-2 | CASSLDYAGPYEQYF | TGTGCCAGCAGCTTAGACTATGCGGGCCCCTACGAGCAGTACTTC
. | TRBJ1-6 | many | TRBV5-6 | CASSPDGGYNSPLHF | TGTGCCAGCAGCCCGGACGGGGGTTATAATTCACCCCTCCACTTT
TRBD1 | TRBJ1-1 | . | TRBV30 | CAWAWDSGNTEAFF | TGTGCCTGGGCCTGGGACAGCGGGAACACTGAAGCTTTCTTT
TRBD2 | TRBJ2-5 | few | TRBV4-2 | CASSQDLSGGPSQETQYF | TGTGCCAGCAGCCAAGATCTAAGCGGGGGCCCTTCCCAAGAGACCCAGTACTTC
. | TRBJ1-3 | . | TRBV29-1 | CSARDNSGNTIYF | TGCAGCGCTAGGGACAACTCTGGAAACACCATATATTTT
. | TRBJ1-2 | few | TRBV5-4 | CASSLVSGDAGYTF | TGTGCCAGCAGCTTGGTTTCGGGGGACGCCGGCTACACCTTC
. | TRBJ2-7 | few | TRBV2 | CASSATYEQYF | TGTGCCAGCAGTGCGACTTACGAGCAGTACTTC
TRBD1 | TRBJ2-5 | few | TRBV7-3 | CASSSGQGGETQYF | TGTGCCAGCAGCTCAGGACAGGGAGGAGAGACCCAGTACTTC
. | TRBJ1-4 | . | TRBV28 | CASSSQGGSEKLFF | TGTGCCAGCAGTTCACAGGGTGGGAGTGAAAAACTGTTTTTT
TRBD1 | TRBJ1-1 | few | TRBV28 | CASITGQGFTEAFF | TGTGCCAGCATTACCGGACAGGGTTTCACTGAAGCTTTCTTT
. | TRBJ1-5 | few | TRBV7-2 | CASSPAVGDNQPQHF | TGTGCCAGCAGCCCTGCAGTCGGGGACAATCAGCCCCAGCATTTT
. | TRBJ1-1 | few | TRBV5-1 | CASSTQGMHTEAFF | TGCGCCAGCAGCACACAGGGTATGCACACTGAAGCTTTCTTT
. | TRBJ2-4 | . | TRBV6-1 | CASSTGLANIQYF | TGTGCCAGCTCCACGGGATTGGCTAACATTCAGTACTTC
. | TRBJ2-3 | . | TRBV7-2 | CASRLSGAKDTQYF | TGTGCCAGCAGACTTAGCGGAGCCAAAGATACGCAGTATTTT
. | TRBJ1-5 | few | TRBV2 | CASKAGEGNQPQHF | TGTGCCAGCAAGGCAGGGGAGGGGAATCAGCCCCAGCATTTT